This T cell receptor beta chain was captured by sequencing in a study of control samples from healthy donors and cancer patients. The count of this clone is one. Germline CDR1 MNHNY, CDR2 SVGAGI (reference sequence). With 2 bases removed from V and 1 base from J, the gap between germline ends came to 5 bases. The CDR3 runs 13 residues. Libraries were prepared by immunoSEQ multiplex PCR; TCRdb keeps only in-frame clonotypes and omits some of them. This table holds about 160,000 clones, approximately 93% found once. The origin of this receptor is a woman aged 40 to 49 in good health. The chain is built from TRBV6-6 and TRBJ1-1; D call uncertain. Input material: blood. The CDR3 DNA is TGTGCCAGCAGTTACAATGGGAACACTGAAGCTTTCTTT. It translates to CASSYNGNTEAFF.